The rows below give T cell receptor beta chains drawn from one sample of a study of T cell repertoires in ileal Crohn's disease. Assay: immunoSEQ multiplex PCR; the TCRdb copy retains only in-frame clones and omits some. This sample has some 15,000 clones, with roughly 85% found just once. What was sequenced was ileal tissue. Receptors were obtained from an adult with Crohn's disease. Each CDR3 is given with its conserved first and last residue. D genes are given only for firm matches. Size is omitted from some rows. Given values are once, few, many or a class for expanded clones.

D: NA; J: TRBJ2-5; size: NA; V: TRBV27; DNA: TGTGCCAGCAGTTCCTCGGGTTGGGAGACCCAGTACTTC; CDR3: CASSSSGWETQYF
D: NA; J: TRBJ2-5; size: NA; V: TRBV5-1; DNA: TGCGCCAGCAGCTTGGCAACAGGGAGCCAAGAGACCCAGTACTTC; CDR3: CASSLATGSQETQYF
D: NA; J: TRBJ2-7; size: NA; V: TRBV2; DNA: TGTGCCAGCAGTGAAAATGCAGGGCGTGGGTACGAGCAGTACTTC; CDR3: CASSENAGRGYEQYF
D: TRBD1; J: TRBJ1-6; size: few; V: TRBV6-5; DNA: TGTGCCAGCAGTTACTCGAGACAGGGTGGCTCACCCCTCCACTTT; CDR3: CASSYSRQGGSPLHF
D: NA; J: TRBJ2-1; size: NA; V: TRBV10-1; DNA: TGCGCCAGCAGTGAGTCCCCCGGGATGTCCTACAATGAGCAGTTCTTC; CDR3: CASSESPGMSYNEQFF
D: TRBD1; J: TRBJ1-5; size: once; V: TRBV5-1; DNA: TGCGCCAGCAGCTTGGACGGGGGACAGGGCCAGCCCCAGCATTTT; CDR3: CASSLDGGQGQPQHF
D: NA; J: TRBJ2-2; size: few; V: TRBV5-1; DNA: TGCGCCAGCAGTCGGAACACCGGGGAGCTGTTTTTT; CDR3: CASSRNTGELFF
D: TRBD2; J: TRBJ2-7; size: NA; V: TRBV6-1; DNA: TGTGCCAGCAGTGTCCAGAGGGAGGGCGAGCAGTACTTC; CDR3: CASSVQREGEQYF
D: TRBD1; J: TRBJ1-6; size: NA; V: TRBV7-9; DNA: TGTGCCAGCAGCTTGGGACAGGGGGCGAGTTCACCCCTCCACTTT; CDR3: CASSLGQGASSPLHF
D: TRBD2; J: TRBJ2-7; size: NA; V: TRBV30; DNA: TGTGCCTGGAGTGAAGGACCGGGACTACTGTACGAGCAGTACTTC; CDR3: CAWSEGPGLLYEQYF
D: NA; J: TRBJ2-7; size: NA; V: TRBV6-5; DNA: TGTGCCAGCAGTTTCGGGACTGATTACGAGCAGTACTTC; CDR3: CASSFGTDYEQYF
D: TRBD1; J: TRBJ2-7; size: NA; V: TRBV7-8; DNA: TGTGCCAGCAGCCCGAAGTCCGGGACAGGGGATTGGGAGCAGTACTTC; CDR3: CASSPKSGTGDWEQYF
D: NA; J: TRBJ2-3; size: NA; V: TRBV18; DNA: TGTGCCAGCTCACCAAGGACAGCTAGCACAGATACGCAGTATTTT; CDR3: CASSPRTASTDTQYF
D: NA; J: TRBJ1-1; size: NA; V: TRBV19; DNA: TGTGCCAGTAGTATAGCCCTGGAGGGTAGCGCTTTCTTT; CDR3: CASSIALEGSAFF
D: TRBD1; J: TRBJ1-2; size: NA; V: TRBV29-1; DNA: TGCAGCGTCAGCCTCATTCCGGGACAGGGGAATGGATATGGCTACACCTTC; CDR3: CSVSLIPGQGNGYGYTF
D: NA; J: TRBJ2-7; size: few; V: TRBV14; DNA: TGTGCCAGCAGCCAAGCTCTGGGGGGCGAGCAGTACTTC; CDR3: CASSQALGGEQYF
D: TRBD1; J: TRBJ2-1; size: NA; V: TRBV5-1; DNA: TGCGCCAGCAGCTTGAGGACAGGGGGCGCCTACAATGAGCAGTTCTTC; CDR3: CASSLRTGGAYNEQFF
D: NA; J: TRBJ2-7; size: NA; V: TRBV27; DNA: TGTGCCAGCAGTTTTAGAGGACAGAATGATAACGAGCAGTACTTC; CDR3: CASSFRGQNDNEQYF
D: NA; J: TRBJ1-5; size: NA; V: TRBV18; DNA: TGTGCCAGCTCACCATCAGGTATCAATCAGCCCCAGCATTTT; CDR3: CASSPSGINQPQHF
D: TRBD2; J: TRBJ2-7; size: NA; V: TRBV28; DNA: TGTGCCAGCAGGGGGGTGACAGCGGGGGCCTACGAGCAGTACTTC; CDR3: CASRGVTAGAYEQYF
D: NA; J: TRBJ1-5; size: NA; V: TRBV5-5; DNA: TGTGCCAGCCAGGGGTCCGGCAATCAGCCCCAGCATTTT; CDR3: CASQGSGNQPQHF
D: NA; J: TRBJ1-5; size: few; V: TRBV5-6; DNA: TGTGCCAGCAGCTTGGGACAGTATAGCAATCAGCCCCAGCATTTT; CDR3: CASSLGQYSNQPQHF
D: NA; J: TRBJ2-3; size: once; V: TRBV6-1; DNA: TGTGCCAGCAGCTTGGGGGAGGGGGCAGATACGCAGTATTTT; CDR3: CASSLGEGADTQYF
D: NA; J: TRBJ2-1; size: NA; V: TRBV6-1; DNA: TGTGCCAGCAATCCCGTCAGGGTCAATGAGCAGTTCTTC; CDR3: CASNPVRVNEQFF
D: NA; J: TRBJ2-1; size: NA; V: TRBV10-2; DNA: TGCGCCAGCAGTAAATACCTAGCGACGGGCTACAATGAGCAGTTCTTC; CDR3: CASSKYLATGYNEQFF
D: NA; J: TRBJ1-2; size: NA; V: TRBV2; DNA: TGTGCCAGCGGGAACAGGGCCGTGTTGAACTATGGCTACACCTTC; CDR3: CASGNRAVLNYGYTF
D: NA; J: TRBJ1-1; size: NA; V: TRBV5-1; DNA: TGCGCCAGCAGCTTGGCGTCAGTGAACACTGAAGCTTTCTTT; CDR3: CASSLASVNTEAFF
D: NA; J: TRBJ1-2; size: NA; V: TRBV7-8; DNA: TGTGCCAGCAGCTTAGAGGCAGGGGAAGGCTACACCTTC; CDR3: CASSLEAGEGYTF
D: TRBD2; J: TRBJ2-1; size: NA; V: TRBV9; DNA: TGTGCCAGCAGCCCCCCCCGGGGGGTAAATGAGCAGTTCTTC; CDR3: CASSPPRGVNEQFF